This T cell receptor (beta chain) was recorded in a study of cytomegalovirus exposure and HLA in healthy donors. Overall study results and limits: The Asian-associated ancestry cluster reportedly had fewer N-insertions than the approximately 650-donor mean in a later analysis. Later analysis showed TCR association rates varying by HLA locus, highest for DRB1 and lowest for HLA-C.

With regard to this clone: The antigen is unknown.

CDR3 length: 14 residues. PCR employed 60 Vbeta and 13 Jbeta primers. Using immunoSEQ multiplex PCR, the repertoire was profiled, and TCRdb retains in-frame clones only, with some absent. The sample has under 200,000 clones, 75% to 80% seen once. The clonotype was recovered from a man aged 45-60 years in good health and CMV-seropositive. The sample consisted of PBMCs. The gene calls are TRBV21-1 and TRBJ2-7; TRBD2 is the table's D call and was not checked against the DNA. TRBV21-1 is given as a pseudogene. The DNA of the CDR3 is TGTGCCAGCAGTGGGCCGGCGGGGTCCTACGAGCAGTACGTC. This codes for CASSGPAGSYEQYV.